The present T cell receptor (beta chain) was sequenced within a study of T cell repertoires in cytomegalovirus infection (dated by TCRdb to the late 2010s). Study-level background: Alongside well-studied HLA-B-restricted epitopes, the peptide stimulations were aimed at recently identified HLA-C-restricted CMV epitopes, whose presentation resists viral immunomodulation. Because public TCR beta signatures pointed to carriage of CMV infection together with the matching HLA type, the HLA type of each donor mattered for the analysis. General findings and caveats noted by the study authors: In both this cohort and an independent cohort of 350 or so donors, the cumulative frequency of public TCR beta family members distinguished carriers of CMV infection plus the relevant HLA type. In the ex vivo response, HLA-C-restricted CMV-specific TCR beta clonotypes were dominant, and in two of eight donors the single most frequent clonotype came from this HLA-C-restricted group.

This clonotype has a handful of counts. No antigen is known for it. One base away there is no much larger clone; base qualities are not given. TCRdb records Illumina HiSeq 1500 as the sequencer. TCRdb reanalyzed the raw reads on its own, using fastp at Q25 for trimming and MiXCR for clone calling, and kept in-frame beta chains. Identical CDR3 proteins give one entry, which carries the most common genes and DNA. The sample yields about 900,000 distinct CDR3 sequences; around 29% were counted once. Together, the top ten hold over 12% of the sample. This sample's treatment or condition label indicates: in vitro stimulation with specific CMV peptide epitopes to enrich CMV-specific T cells. Its CDR3 holds 12 amino acids, cysteine through phenylalanine. Here the CDR3 DNA is all that survives: 36 bases in frame from base 1. Trimming at the junction amounts to 7 bases on V and 3 bases on J, and the germline ends lie 9 bases apart.

This TCR was sampled from a human donor in good health (CMV status not recorded). Some clones in this sample may be carry-over from other donors' samples. This chain is built from TRBV12-3 or TRBV12-4 and TRBJ1-1; the D gene assignment is ambiguous. The input for sequencing was cultured CD8+ T cells from PBMCs, taken from culture after CMV antigen stimulation. Here the CDR3 is given as CASTLWDTEAFF. The nucleotides read TGTGCCAGCACCCTTTGGGACACTGAAGCTTTCTTT.